Below, one TCR beta chain is given with its context. Its antigen is not known. Some clones are missing from TCRdb's copy, which holds only in-frame ones; the method was immunoSEQ multiplex PCR. The sample lists approximately 50,000 clones, around 84% seen once, with 0.55% to 0.65% in the top ten. The source of the sample is a study of OX40 agonist ivuxolimab in advanced cancers. The wider study: Patients received ivuxolimab, an agonistic anti-OX40 (CD134) antibody. Overall study results and limits: Among the lowest levels of clonal expansion were found in partial responders at 0.1-3.0 mg/kg. Antigen targets of the expanded peripheral T cells went undetermined.

Trimming removed 2 bases at V and 1 base at J, with 9 bases between. CDR1 is SGHRS and CDR2 is YFSETQ in the germline V gene. The CDR3 totals 14 residues. Samples were taken at baseline and on day 1 of cycles 4 and 7. The TCR originated in an adult with an advanced solid tumor such as melanoma, head and neck, liver or kidney cancer. Sequences were derived from CD4+ or CD8+ T cells sorted from blood, sampled in a trial of the OX40 agonist ivuxolimab. The chain recombines TRBV5-1 with TRBJ2-5; possible D gene TRBD1, 6 bases. The DNA of the CDR3 is TGCGCCAGCAGCTTCGGGACACCCCAAGAGACCCAGTACTTC. Its protein product is CASSFGTPQETQYF.